Sequencing of this T cell receptor beta chain was carried out in a study of cytomegalovirus exposure and HLA in healthy donors. The study's findings and limits: Later genetic work tied a missense DCLRE1C variant to beta-chain V and J trimming.

Concerning this clone itself: Antigen unknown.

The PCR was carried out with 60 Vbeta primers and 13 Jbeta primers. Using immunoSEQ multiplex PCR, the repertoire was profiled, and TCRdb retains in-frame clones only, with some absent. This sample has about 180,000 clones, with approximately 72% found just once. Per germline, CDR1 LNHNV and CDR2 YYDKDF (reference sequence). Trimming removed 0 bases at V and 12 bases at J, with 11 bases between. This CDR3 comprises 13 residues. The chain recombines TRBV15 with TRBJ1-4, with TRBD1 as a possible D gene (5 bases). What was sequenced was PBMCs. The receptor's source is a female donor in good health and CMV-seronegative. The CDR3 sequence: CATSRDLGGELFF. For the CDR3, the DNA is TGTGCCACCAGCAGAGATCTTGGGGGGGAACTGTTTTTT.